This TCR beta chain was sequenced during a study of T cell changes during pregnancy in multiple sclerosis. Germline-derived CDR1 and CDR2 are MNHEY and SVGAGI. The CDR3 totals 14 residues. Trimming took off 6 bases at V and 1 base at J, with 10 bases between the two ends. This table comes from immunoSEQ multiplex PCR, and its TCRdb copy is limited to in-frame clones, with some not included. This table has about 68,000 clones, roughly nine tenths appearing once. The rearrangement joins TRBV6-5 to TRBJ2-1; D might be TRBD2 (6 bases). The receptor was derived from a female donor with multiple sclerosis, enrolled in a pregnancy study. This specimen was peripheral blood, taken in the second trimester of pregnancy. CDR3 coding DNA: TGTGCCAGCAGCTGGGAGGAGTCCTACAATGAGCAGTTCTTC. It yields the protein CASSWEESYNEQFF.